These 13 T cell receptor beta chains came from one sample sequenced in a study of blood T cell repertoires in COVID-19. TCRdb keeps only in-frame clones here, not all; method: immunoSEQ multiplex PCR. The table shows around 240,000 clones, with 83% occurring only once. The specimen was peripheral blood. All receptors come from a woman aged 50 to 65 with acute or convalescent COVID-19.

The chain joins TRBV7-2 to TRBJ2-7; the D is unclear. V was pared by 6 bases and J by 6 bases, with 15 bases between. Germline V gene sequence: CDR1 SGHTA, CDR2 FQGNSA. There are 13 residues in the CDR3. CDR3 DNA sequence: TGTGCCAGCAGTCAACCTAGTGCTCGCGAGCAGTACTTC. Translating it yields CASSQPSAREQYF.

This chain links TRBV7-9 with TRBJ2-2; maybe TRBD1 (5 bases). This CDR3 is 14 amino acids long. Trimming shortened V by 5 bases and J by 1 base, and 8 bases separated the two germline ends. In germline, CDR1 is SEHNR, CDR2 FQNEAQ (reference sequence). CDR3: CASSPGQNTGELFF. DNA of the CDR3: TGTGCCAGCAGCCCAGGACAGAACACCGGGGAGCTGTTTTTT.

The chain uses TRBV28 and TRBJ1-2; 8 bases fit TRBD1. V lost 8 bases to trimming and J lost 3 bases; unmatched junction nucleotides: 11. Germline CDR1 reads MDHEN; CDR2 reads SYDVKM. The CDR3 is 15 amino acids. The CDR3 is CASEGDRGLHYGYTF. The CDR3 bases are TGTGCCAGCGAGGGTGACAGGGGACTTCACTATGGCTACACCTTC.

This CDR3 is CASSSTVQSTEAFF. CDR3 DNA: TGTGCCAGCAGCTCGACAGTGCAGAGCACTGAAGCTTTCTTT. The chain recombines TRBV5-4 with TRBJ1-1; TRBD1 might be the D (5 bases). CDR3 size: 14 residues. Deletions cut 3 bases from V and 4 bases from J, with 13 bases between. Germline CDR1 SGHNT, CDR2 YYREEE (reference sequence).

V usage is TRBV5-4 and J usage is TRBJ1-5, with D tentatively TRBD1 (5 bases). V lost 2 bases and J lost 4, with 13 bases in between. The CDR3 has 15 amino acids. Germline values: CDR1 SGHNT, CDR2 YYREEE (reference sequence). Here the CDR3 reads CASSLQVNDNQPQHF. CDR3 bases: TGTGCCAGCAGCTTACAGGTTAATGATAATCAGCCCCAGCATTTT.

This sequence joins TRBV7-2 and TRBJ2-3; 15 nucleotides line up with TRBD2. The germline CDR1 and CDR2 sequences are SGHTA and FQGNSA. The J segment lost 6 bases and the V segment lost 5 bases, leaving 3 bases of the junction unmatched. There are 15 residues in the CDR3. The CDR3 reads CASSEGLAGGDTQYF. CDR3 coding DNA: TGTGCCAGCAGCGAAGGACTAGCGGGGGGGGATACGCAGTATTTT.

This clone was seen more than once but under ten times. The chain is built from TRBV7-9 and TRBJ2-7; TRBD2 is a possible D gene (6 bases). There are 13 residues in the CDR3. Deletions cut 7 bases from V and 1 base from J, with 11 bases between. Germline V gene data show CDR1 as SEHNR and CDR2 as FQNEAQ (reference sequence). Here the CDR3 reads CASIGLTSYEQYF. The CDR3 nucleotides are TGTGCCAGCATCGGACTAACTTCCTACGAGCAGTACTTC.

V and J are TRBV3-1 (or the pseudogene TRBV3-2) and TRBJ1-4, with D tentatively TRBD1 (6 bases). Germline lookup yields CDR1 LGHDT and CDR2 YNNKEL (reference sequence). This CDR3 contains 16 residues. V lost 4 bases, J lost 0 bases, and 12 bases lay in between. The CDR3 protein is CASSPGTSSTNEKLFF. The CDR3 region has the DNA TGTGCCAGCAGCCCCGGGACATCCTCAACTAATGAAAAACTGTTTTTT.

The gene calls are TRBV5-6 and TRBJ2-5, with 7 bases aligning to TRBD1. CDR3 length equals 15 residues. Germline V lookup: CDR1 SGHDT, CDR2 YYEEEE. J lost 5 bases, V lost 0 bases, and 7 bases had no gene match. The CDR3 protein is CASSLDPTGRETQYF. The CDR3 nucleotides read TGTGCCAGCAGCTTGGATCCGACAGGGCGGGAGACCCAGTACTTC.

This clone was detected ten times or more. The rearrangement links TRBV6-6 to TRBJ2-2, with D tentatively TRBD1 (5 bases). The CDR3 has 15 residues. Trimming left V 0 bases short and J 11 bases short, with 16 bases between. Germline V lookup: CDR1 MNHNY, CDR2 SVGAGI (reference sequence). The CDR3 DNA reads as TGTGCCAGCAGTTACTCCCCGAAAGGCAGGGCTGAGCTGTTTTTT. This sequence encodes CASSYSPKGRAELFF.

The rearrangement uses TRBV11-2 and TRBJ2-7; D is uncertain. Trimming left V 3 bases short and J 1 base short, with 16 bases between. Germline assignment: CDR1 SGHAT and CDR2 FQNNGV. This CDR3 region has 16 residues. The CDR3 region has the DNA TGTGCCAGCAGCTTCGTATCGGCAGAACTATCCTACGAGCAGTACTTC. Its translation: CASSFVSAELSYEQYF.

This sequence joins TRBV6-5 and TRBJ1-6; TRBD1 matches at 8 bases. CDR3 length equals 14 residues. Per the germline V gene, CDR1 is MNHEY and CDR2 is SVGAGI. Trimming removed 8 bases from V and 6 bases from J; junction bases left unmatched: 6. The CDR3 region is CASGDRGGNSPLHF. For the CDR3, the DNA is TGTGCCAGCGGCGACAGGGGAGGTAATTCACCCCTCCACTTT.

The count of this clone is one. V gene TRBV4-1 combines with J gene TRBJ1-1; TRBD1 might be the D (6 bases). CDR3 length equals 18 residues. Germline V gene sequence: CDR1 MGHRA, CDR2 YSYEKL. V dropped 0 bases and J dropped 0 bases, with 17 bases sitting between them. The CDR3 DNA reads TGCGCCAGCAGCCAAGAAGGCCCAGGGGCTAGGCTGAACACTGAAGCTTTCTTT. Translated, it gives CASSQEGPGARLNTEAFF.